This is a list of T cell receptor beta chains from one sample in a study of Ad26.COV2.S vaccination and SARS-CoV-2 variants. The table came from immunoSEQ multiplex PCR; TCRdb's copy has only in-frame clones and leaves some out. The repertoire has under 300,000 clones, 87% of them found once; the top ten carry about 2.7%. The sample in question was peripheral blood, obtained in a trial of Ad26.COV2.S vaccine versus placebo. The receptors here all came from a person between 18 and 59 years old who received the Ad26.COV2.S COVID-19 vaccine or a placebo. Both conserved end residues are part of each CDR3. D genes are given only for firm matches. The size field is filled for only some rows; it gives once, few, many or a size class.

d_gene,abundance,j_gene,v_gene,CDR3aa,CDR3nt
-,-,TRBJ2-3,TRBV19,CASAEGGSTDTQYF,TGTGCCAGTGCGGAGGGTGGAAGCACAGATACGCAGTATTTT
TRBD2,-,TRBJ2-3,TRBV15,CATSRDAGGRQDTQYF,TGTGCCACCAGCAGAGATGCGGGAGGGCGACAAGATACGCAGTATTTT
-,-,TRBJ2-2,TRBV19,CATTEAPGTGELFF,TGTGCCACCACGGAGGCCCCGGGCACCGGGGAGCTGTTTTTT
-,-,TRBJ2-1,TRBV27,CASSLGTSSYNEQFF,TGTGCCAGCAGTTTGGGGACAAGCTCCTACAATGAGCAGTTCTTC
TRBD2,-,TRBJ2-3,TRBV10-3,CAISESTGKRGGGDTQYF,TGTGCCATCAGTGAGTCGACTGGGAAGCGGGGGGGCGGAGATACGCAGTATTTT
TRBD1,once,TRBJ2-7,TRBV20-1,CSASETGDYEQYF,TGCAGTGCTAGTGAGACAGGGGACTACGAGCAGTACTTC
-,-,TRBJ2-7,TRBV6-2/TRBV6-3,CASSYSLYEQYF,TGTGCCAGCAGTTACTCACTCTACGAGCAGTACTTC
-,medium-sized,TRBJ1-5,TRBV2,CASRSGPSHSNQPQHF,TGTGCCAGCAGATCAGGGCCGTCGCATAGCAATCAGCCCCAGCATTTT
TRBD2,-,TRBJ2-1,TRBV5-8,CASSTSRAGLSYNEQFF,TGTGCCAGCAGCACCTCGAGGGCGGGACTATCCTACAATGAGCAGTTCTTC
TRBD2,-,TRBJ2-3,TRBV11-2,CASSSGLAGEGGDTQYF,TGTGCCAGCAGCTCGGGACTAGCGGGAGAGGGGGGGGATACGCAGTATTTT
-,-,TRBJ2-2,TRBV5-5,CASSRQLNTGELFF,TGTGCCAGTTCTCGACAGTTGAACACCGGGGAGCTGTTTTTT
-,-,TRBJ1-6,TRBV7-9,CASSLGPPTSSYNSPLHF,TGTGCCAGCAGCCTCGGCCCCCCAACTAGCTCCTATAATTCACCCCTCCACTTT
-,-,TRBJ2-7,TRBV4-3,CASSQGARTYYEQYF,TGCGCCAGCAGCCAAGGTGCTCGGACCTACTACGAGCAGTACTTC
TRBD1,-,TRBJ1-2,TRBV5-4,CASSFGQGGGYTF,TGTGCCAGCAGCTTCGGACAGGGAGGCGGCTACACCTTC
TRBD1,-,TRBJ1-1,TRBV9,CASSGGQGIGPNTEAFF,TGTGCCAGCAGCGGCGGACAGGGGATTGGGCCGAACACTGAAGCTTTCTTT
-,-,TRBJ1-3,TRBV4-3,CASSQDMGAGYTIYF,TGCGCCAGCAGCCAAGATATGGGGGCAGGGTACACCATATATTTT
TRBD1,-,TRBJ2-1,TRBV4-3,CASSQAPTGVGYNEQFF,TGCGCCAGCAGCCAAGCCCCGACAGGGGTAGGCTACAATGAGCAGTTCTTC
-,-,TRBJ2-1,TRBV9,CASSSSGSSYNEQFF,TGTGCCAGCAGTAGTAGCGGCAGCTCCTACAATGAGCAGTTCTTC
-,many,TRBJ2-7,TRBV6-5,CASSYSGDMEQYF,TGTGCCAGCAGTTACTCAGGGGATATGGAGCAGTACTTC
-,-,TRBJ2-1,TRBV5-4,CASGTHNEQFF,TGTGCCAGCGGCACACACAATGAGCAGTTCTTC
TRBD1,-,TRBJ1-1,TRBV7-9,CASSFRGIGTEAFF,TGTGCCAGCAGCTTCAGGGGGATAGGCACTGAAGCTTTCTTT
-,-,TRBJ2-2,TRBV7-2,CASSAFSSTRELFF,TGTGCCAGCAGCGCATTTAGCAGTACCCGGGAGCTGTTTTTT
TRBD2,-,TRBJ2-2,TRBV19,CASRVAGESTGELFF,TGTGCCAGTAGGGTAGCGGGAGAATCGACCGGGGAGCTGTTTTTT
-,-,TRBJ2-7,TRBV6-5,CASSYGVASTYEQYF,TGTGCCAGCAGTTACGGGGTAGCCAGTACCTACGAGCAGTACTTC
TRBD1,-,TRBJ1-1,TRBV30,CASLGQGNTEAFF,TGTGCCTCGTTAGGACAGGGGAACACTGAAGCTTTCTTT
-,-,TRBJ1-2,TRBV3-1/TRBV3-2,CASSKRGGGLYGYTF,TGTGCCAGCAGCAAAAGAGGCGGGGGGCTGTATGGCTACACCTTC
TRBD1,-,TRBJ1-2,TRBV4-1,CASSQDGRTDRGSGYTF,TGCGCCAGCAGCCAAGACGGAAGAACGGACAGGGGTAGTGGCTACACCTTC
-,once,TRBJ1-1,TRBV28,CASSFQGEGTEAFF,TGTGCCAGCAGTTTCCAGGGAGAGGGCACTGAAGCTTTCTTT
-,-,TRBJ2-1,TRBV12-3/TRBV12-4,CASSFGNYNEQFF,TGTGCCAGCAGTTTCGGAAACTACAATGAGCAGTTCTTC
-,-,TRBJ1-2,TRBV11-2,CASSLIRTEKKNYGYTF,TGTGCCAGCAGCTTAATCCGGACTGAGAAGAAAAACTATGGCTACACCTTC
-,-,TRBJ1-6,TRBV6-5,CASSSKLSSYNSPLHF,TGTGCCAGCAGTTCAAAACTCAGCTCCTATAATTCACCCCTCCACTTT